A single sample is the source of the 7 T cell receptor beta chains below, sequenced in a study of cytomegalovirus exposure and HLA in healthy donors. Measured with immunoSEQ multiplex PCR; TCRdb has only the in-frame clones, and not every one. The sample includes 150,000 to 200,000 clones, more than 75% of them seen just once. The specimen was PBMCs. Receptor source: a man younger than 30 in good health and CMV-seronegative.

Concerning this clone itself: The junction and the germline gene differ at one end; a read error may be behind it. CDR3 loop: CASSLGPSGTGELFF. CDR3 coding DNA: TGTGCTAGCAGCTTAGGGCCTAGCGGGACCGGGGAGCTGTTTTTT. The genes are TRBV7-7 and TRBJ2-2; TRBD2 matches 8 bases. The CDR3 extends over 15 amino acids. The germline V gene has CDR1 SSHAT and CDR2 FNYEAQ (reference sequence).

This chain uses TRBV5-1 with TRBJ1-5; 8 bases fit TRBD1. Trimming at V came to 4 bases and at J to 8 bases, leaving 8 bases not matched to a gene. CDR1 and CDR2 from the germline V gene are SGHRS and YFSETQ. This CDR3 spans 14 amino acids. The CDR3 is CASSTGQGAEPQHF. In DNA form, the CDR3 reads TGCGCCAGCAGCACTGGTCAGGGGGCTGAGCCCCAGCATTTT.

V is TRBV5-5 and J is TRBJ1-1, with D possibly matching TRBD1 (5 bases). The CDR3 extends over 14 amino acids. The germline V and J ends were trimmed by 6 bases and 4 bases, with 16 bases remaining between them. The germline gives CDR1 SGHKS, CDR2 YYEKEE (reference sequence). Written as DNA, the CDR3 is TGTGCCAGCATCTTCTGGCAGGGAGGCACTGAAGCTTTCTTT. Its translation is CASIFWQGGTEAFF.

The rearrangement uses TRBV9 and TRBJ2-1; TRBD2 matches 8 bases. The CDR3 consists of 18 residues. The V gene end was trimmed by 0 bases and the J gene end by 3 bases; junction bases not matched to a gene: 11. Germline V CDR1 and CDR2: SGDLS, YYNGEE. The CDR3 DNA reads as TGTGCCAGCAGCGTAGAGTGGCCAGCGGGAGTTGGCTACAATGAGCAGTTCTTC. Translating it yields CASSVEWPAGVGYNEQFF. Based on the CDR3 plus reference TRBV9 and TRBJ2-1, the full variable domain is DSGVTQTPKHLITATGQRVTLRCSPRSGDLSVYWYQQSLDQGLQFLIQYYNGEERAKGNILERFSAQQFPDLHSELNLSSLELGDSALYFCASSVEWPAGVGYNEQFFGPGTRLTVL.

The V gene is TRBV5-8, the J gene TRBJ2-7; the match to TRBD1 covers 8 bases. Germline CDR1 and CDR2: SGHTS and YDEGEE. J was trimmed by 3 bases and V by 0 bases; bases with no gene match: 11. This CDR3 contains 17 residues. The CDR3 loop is CASSLGWEDREIYEQYF. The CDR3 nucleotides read TGTGCCAGCAGCTTGGGTTGGGAGGACAGGGAGATCTACGAGCAGTACTTC.

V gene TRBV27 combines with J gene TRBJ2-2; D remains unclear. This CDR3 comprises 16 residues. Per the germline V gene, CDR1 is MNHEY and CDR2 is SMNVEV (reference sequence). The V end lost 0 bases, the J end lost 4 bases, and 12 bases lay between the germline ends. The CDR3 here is CASSLSWAMSTGELFF. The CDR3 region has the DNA TGTGCCAGCAGTTTATCGTGGGCAATGAGCACCGGGGAGCTGTTTTTT.

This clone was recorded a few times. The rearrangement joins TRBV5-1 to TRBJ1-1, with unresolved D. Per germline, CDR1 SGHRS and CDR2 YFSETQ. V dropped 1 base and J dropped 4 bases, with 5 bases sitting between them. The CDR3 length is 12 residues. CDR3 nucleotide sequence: TGCGCCAGCAGCTTGTCGGGCACTGAAGCTTTCTTT. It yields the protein CASSLSGTEAFF.